This record concerns one T cell receptor (beta chain) sequence. Its target is not known. The source of the sample is a study of cytomegalovirus exposure and HLA in healthy donors. Generated by immunoSEQ multiplex PCR, the TCRdb table keeps only in-frame clones and is missing some. The sample lists 200,000 or so clones, about 79% occurring once. CDR1 is MNHEY, CDR2 SVGAGI, per germline. CDR3 length equals 14 residues. The V gene lost 2 bases and the J gene lost 4 bases, with 11 bases spanning the gap. General study results and limits: Using the classifier, cytomegalovirus status was reportedly diagnosed with high specificity and sensitivity.

The TCR sequence derives from a woman aged 30 to 39 in good health and CMV-seropositive. The chain joins TRBV6-5 to TRBJ2-5; D is uncertain. Source material: PBMCs. CDR3: CASSYVSPGETQYF. The CDR3, as DNA: TGTGCCAGCAGTTACGTCAGCCCGGGAGAGACCCAGTACTTC.